This T cell receptor beta chain was sequenced during a study of shared clonotypes between healthy human individuals. Background on the study: Researchers assigned three CD4 naive, three CD4 memory, two CD8 naive and one CD8 memory plate to each donor.

Study-wide results and limits: Sequencing depth was predicted to influence how clonotypes are shared among donors.

Profiled with immunoSEQ multiplex PCR; TCRdb holds only in-frame clones, not every one. The sample has 1.6 million or so clones, roughly 96% seen once. V lost 4 bases and J lost 3; bases outside the gene matches: 4. The CDR3 covers 14 residues. From germline, CDR1 is SGHNT and CDR2 YYREEE (reference sequence). Turning to this clone: Antigen specificity is unknown. This sample also contains other DNA sequences that code for the same CDR3.

The V gene is TRBV5-4, the J gene TRBJ2-3; 8 nucleotides agree with TRBD2. This TCR was sampled from a man aged 30 to 45 in good health. The specimen was naive CD4+ T cells sorted from blood. Subset in this sample: CD45RA+ positively selected. The CDR3 here is CASSLSGRTDTQYF. The CDR3 bases are TGTGCCAGCAGCCTAAGCGGGAGAACAGATACGCAGTATTTT.